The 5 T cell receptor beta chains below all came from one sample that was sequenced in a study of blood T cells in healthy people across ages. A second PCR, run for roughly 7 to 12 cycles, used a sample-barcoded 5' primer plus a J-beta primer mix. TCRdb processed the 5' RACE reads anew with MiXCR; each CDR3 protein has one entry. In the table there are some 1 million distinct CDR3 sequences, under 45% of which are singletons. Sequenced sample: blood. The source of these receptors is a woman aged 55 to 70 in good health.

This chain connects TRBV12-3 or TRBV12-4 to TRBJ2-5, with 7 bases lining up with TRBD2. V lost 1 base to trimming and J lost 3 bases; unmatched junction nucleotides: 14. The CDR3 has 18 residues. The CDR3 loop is CASSLGLVRASGEETQYF. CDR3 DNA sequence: TGTGCCAGCAGTTTAGGTCTTGTTAGGGCTAGCGGTGAAGAGACCCAGTACTTC.

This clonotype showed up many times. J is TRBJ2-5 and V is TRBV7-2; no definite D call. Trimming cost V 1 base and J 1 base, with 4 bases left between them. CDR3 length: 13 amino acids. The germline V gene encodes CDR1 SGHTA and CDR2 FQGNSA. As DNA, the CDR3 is TGTGCCAGCAGCTTAGGGCCCCAAGAGACCCAGTACTTC. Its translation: CASSLGPQETQYF.

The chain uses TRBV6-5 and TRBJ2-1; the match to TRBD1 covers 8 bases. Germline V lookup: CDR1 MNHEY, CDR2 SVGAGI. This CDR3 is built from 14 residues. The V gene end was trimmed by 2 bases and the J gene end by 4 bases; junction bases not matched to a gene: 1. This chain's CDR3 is CASSYGQGYNEQFF. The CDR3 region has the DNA TGTGCCAGCAGTTACGGACAGGGTTACAATGAGCAGTTCTTC.

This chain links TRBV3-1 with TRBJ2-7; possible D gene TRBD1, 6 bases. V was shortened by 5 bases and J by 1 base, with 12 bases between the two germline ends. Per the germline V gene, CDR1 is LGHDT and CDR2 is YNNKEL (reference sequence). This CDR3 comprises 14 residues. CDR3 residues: CASSTLTGSYEQYF. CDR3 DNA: TGTGCCAGCAGCACTCTGACAGGATCCTACGAGCAGTACTTC.

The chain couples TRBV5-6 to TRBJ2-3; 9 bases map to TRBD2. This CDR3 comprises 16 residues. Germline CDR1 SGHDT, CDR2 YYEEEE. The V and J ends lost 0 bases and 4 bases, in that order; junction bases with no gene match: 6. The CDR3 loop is CASSLAAGGLSDTQYF. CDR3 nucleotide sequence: TGTGCCAGCAGCTTGGCTGCGGGAGGGCTCTCAGATACGCAGTATTTT.